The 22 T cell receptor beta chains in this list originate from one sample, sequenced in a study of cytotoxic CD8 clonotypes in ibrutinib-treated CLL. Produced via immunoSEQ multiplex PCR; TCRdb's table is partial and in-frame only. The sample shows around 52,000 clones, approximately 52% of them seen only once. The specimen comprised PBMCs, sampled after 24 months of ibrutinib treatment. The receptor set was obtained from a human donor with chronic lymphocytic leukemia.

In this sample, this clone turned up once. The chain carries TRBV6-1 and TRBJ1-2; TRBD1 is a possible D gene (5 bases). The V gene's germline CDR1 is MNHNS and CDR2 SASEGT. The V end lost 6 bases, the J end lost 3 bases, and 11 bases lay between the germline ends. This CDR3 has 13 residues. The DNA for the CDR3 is TGTGCCAGCAGGGCCGACAGCCACTATGGCTACACCTTC. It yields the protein CASRADSHYGYTF.

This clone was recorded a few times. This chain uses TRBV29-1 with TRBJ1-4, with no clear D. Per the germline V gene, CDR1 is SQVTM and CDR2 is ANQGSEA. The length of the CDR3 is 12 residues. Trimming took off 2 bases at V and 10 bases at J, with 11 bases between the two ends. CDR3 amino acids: CSVEITDRKLFF. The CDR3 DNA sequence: TGCAGCGTTGAAATTACGGATAGAAAACTGTTTTTT.

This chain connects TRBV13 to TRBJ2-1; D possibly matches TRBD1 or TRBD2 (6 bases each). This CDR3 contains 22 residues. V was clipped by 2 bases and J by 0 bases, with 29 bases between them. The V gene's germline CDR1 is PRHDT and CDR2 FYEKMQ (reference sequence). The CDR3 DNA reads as TGTGCCAGCAGCTTACGGTCGATCGGGGGACAAACATTTTCGAGCTCCTACAATGAGCAGTTCTTC. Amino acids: CASSLRSIGGQTFSSSYNEQFF.

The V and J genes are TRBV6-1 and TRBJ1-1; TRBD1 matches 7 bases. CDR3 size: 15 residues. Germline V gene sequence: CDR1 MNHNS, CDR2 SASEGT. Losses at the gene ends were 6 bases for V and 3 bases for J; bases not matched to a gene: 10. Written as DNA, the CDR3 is TGTGCCAGCAGGAGTGGCAGGGGGAGGGACACTGAAGCTTTCTTT. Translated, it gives CASRSGRGRDTEAFF.

The CDR3 nucleotides read TGTGCCAGCACGGACCTCTGGAGACAGAACTATGGCTACACCTTC. Translated, it gives CASTDLWRQNYGYTF. The rearrangement uses TRBV28 and TRBJ1-2, with D possibly TRBD1 on 5 matching bases. The germline V gene has CDR1 MDHEN and CDR2 SYDVKM. V was pared by 7 bases and J by 2 bases, with 17 bases between. The CDR3 runs to 15 residues.

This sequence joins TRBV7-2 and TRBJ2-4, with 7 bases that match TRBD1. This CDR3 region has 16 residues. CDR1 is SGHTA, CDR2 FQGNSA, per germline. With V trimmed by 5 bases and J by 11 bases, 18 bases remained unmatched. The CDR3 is CASSPDRDGPFAFQYF. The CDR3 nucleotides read TGTGCCAGCAGCCCCGACAGGGATGGCCCATTCGCATTTCAGTACTTC.

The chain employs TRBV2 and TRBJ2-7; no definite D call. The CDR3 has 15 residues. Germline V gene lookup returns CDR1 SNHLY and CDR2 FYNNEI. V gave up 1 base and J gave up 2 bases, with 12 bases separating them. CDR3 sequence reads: CASSEGQILPYEQYF. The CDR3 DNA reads TGTGCCAGCAGTGAAGGGCAGATCCTCCCCTACGAGCAGTACTTC. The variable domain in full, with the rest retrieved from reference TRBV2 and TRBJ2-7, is EPEVTQTPSHQVTQMGQEVILRCVPISNHLYFYWYRQILGQKVEFLVSFYNNEISEKSEIFDDQFSVERPDGSNFTLKIRSTKLEDSAMYFCASSEGQILPYEQYFGPGTRLTVT.

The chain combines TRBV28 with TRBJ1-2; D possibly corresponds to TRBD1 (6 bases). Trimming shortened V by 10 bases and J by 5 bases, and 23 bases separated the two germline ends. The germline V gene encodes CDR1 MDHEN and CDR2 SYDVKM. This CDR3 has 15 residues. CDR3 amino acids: CATKGVRTTGYGYTF. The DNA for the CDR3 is TGTGCCACCAAGGGGGTACGGACCACCGGATATGGCTACACCTTC.

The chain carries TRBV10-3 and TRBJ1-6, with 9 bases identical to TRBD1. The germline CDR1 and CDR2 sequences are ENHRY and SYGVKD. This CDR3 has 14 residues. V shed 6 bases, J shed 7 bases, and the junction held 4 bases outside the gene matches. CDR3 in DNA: TGTGCCATCAGGGGACAGGGAGAGAATTCACCCCTCCACTTT. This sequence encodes CAIRGQGENSPLHF.

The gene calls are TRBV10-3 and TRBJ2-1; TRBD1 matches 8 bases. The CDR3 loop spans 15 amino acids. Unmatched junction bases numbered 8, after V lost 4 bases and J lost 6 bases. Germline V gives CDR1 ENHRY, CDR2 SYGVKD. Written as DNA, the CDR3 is TGTGCCATCAGTGGTGTGGGGACAGGTCCCAATGAGCAGTTCTTC. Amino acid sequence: CAISGVGTGPNEQFF.

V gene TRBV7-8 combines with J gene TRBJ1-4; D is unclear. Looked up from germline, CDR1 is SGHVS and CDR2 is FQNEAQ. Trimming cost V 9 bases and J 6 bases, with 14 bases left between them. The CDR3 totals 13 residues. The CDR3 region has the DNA TGTGCCAGTCAGGCCTTGGTACATGAAAAACTGTTTTTT. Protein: CASQALVHEKLFF.

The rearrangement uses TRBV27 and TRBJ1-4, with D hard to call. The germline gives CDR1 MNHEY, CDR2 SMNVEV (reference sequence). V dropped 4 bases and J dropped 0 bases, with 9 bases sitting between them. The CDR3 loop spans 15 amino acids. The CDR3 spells CASSSRTATNEKLFF. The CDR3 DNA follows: TGTGCCAGCAGTTCTCGGACGGCAACTAATGAAAAACTGTTTTTT.

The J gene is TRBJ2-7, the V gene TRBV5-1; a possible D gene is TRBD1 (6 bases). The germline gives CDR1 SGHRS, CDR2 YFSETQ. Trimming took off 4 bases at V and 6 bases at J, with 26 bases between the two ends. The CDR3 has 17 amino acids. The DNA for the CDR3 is TGCGCCAGCAGCCTACCCTCACAGGGACGGCAAGGCCTCGAGCAGTACTTC. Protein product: CASSLPSQGRQGLEQYF.

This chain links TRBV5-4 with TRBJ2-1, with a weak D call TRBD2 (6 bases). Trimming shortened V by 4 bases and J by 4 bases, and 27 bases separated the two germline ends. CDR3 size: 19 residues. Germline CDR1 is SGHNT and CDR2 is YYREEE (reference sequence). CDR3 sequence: CASSPVEGKARRSYNEQFF. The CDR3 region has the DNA TGTGCCAGCAGCCCGGTGGAGGGAAAAGCCCGACGCTCATACAATGAGCAGTTCTTC.

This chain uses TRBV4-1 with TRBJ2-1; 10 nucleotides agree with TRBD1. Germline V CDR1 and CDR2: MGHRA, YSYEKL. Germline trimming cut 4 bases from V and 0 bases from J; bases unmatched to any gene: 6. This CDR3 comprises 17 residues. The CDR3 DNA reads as TGCGCCAGCAGCCTCCGGGACAGGGGAACCTCCTACAATGAGCAGTTCTTC. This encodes CASSLRDRGTSYNEQFF.

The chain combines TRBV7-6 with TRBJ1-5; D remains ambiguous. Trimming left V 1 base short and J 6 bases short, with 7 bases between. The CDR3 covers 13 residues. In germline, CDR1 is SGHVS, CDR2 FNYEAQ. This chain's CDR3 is CASSLEPLQPQHF. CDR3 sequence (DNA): TGTGCCAGCAGCTTAGAACCGCTTCAGCCCCAGCATTTT.

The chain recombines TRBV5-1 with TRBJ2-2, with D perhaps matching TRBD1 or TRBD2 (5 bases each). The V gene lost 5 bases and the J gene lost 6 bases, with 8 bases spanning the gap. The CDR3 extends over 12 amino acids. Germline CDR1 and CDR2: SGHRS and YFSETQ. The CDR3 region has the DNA TGCGCCAGCAGAACGGGACCCGGGGAGCTGTTTTTT. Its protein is CASRTGPGELFF.

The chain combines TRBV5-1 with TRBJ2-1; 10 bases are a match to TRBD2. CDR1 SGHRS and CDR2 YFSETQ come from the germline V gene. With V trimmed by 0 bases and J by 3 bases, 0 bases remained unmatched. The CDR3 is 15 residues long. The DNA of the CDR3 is TGCGCCAGCAGCTTGGTAGCGGGGGGCTACAATGAGCAGTTCTTC. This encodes CASSLVAGGYNEQFF.

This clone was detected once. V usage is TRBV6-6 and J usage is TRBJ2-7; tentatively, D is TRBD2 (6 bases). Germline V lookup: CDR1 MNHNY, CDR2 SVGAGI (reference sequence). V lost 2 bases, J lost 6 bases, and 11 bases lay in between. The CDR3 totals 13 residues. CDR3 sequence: CASSYRQGGEQYV. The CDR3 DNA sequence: TGTGCCAGCAGTTACCGGCAGGGAGGCGAGCAGTACGTC.

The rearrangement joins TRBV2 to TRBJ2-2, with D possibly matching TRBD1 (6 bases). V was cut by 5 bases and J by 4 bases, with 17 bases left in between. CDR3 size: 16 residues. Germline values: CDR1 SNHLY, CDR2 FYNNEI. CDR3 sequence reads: CASSSGAAFGTGELFF. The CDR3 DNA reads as TGTGCCAGCAGTTCAGGGGCCGCGTTTGGCACCGGGGAGCTGTTTTTT.

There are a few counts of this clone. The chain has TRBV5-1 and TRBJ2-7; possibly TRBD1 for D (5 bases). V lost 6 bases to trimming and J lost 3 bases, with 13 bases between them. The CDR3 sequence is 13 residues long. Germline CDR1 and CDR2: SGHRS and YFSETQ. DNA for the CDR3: TGCGCCAGCACTCCGACAGCCCGCTACGAGCAGTACGTC. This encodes CASTPTARYEQYV.

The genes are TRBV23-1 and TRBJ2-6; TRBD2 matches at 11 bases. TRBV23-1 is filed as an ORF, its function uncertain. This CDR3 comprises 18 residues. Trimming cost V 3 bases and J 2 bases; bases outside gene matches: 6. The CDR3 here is CASSQISGRVTGANVLTF. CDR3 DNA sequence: TGCGCCAGCAGTCAGATTAGCGGGAGGGTAACTGGGGCCAACGTCCTGACTTTC.